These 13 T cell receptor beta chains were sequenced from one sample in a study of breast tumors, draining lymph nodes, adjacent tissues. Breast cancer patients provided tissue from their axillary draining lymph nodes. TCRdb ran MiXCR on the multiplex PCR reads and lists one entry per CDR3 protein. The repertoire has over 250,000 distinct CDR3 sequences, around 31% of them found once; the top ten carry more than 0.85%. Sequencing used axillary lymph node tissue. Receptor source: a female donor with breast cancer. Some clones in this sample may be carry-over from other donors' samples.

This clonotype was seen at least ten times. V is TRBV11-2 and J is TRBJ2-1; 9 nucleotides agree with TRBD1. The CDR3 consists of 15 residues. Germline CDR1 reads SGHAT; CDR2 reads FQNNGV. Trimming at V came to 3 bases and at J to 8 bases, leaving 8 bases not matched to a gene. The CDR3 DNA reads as TGTGCCAGCAGCTTTTGGGGACAGGGCGACGATGAGCAGTTCTTC. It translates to CASSFWGQGDDEQFF.

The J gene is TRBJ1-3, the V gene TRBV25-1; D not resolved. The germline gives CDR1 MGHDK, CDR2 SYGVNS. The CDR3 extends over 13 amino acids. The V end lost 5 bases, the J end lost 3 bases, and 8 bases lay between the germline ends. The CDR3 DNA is TGTGCCAGCAGTTCCCCGGGTGGAAACACCATATATTTT. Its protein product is CASSSPGGNTIYF.

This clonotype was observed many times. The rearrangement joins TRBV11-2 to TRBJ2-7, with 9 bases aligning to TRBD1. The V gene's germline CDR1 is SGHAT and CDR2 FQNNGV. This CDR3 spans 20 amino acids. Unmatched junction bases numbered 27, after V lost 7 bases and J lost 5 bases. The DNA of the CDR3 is TGTGCCAGCACCCAGGGGGGCTCGTTCGTGGGGACAGGGCGTTTCCACGAGCAGTACTTC. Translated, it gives CASTQGGSFVGTGRFHEQYF. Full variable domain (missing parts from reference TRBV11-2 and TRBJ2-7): EAGVAQSPRYKIIEKRQSVAFWCNPISGHATLYWYQQILGQGPKLLIQFQNNGVVDDSQLPKDRFSAERLKGVDSTLKIQPAKLEDSAVYLCASTQGGSFVGTGRFHEQYFGPGTRLTVT.

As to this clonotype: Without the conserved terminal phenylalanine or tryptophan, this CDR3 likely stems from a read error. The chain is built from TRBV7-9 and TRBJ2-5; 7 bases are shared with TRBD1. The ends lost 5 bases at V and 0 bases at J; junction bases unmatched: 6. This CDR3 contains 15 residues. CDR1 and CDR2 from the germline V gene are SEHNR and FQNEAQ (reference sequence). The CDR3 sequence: CASSPQGSHQETQYS. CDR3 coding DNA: TGTGCCAGCAGCCCACAGGGGAGCCACCAAGAGACCCAGTACTCC.

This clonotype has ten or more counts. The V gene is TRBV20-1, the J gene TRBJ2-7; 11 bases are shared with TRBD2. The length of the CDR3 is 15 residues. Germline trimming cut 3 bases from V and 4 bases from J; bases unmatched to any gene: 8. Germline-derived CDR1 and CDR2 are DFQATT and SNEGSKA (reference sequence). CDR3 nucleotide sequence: TGCAGTGCTAGCCTCCGACTAGCGGGATTTTACGAGCAGTACTTC. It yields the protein CSASLRLAGFYEQYF.

This CDR3 is CASSQAAGTGGNEQYF. The CDR3, as DNA: TGTGCCAGCAGCCAAGCCGCCGGGACAGGGGGTAATGAGCAGTATTTT. The rearrangement joins TRBV27 to TRBJ2-3; 11 nucleotides line up with TRBD1. The germline CDR1 and CDR2 sequences are MNHEY and SMNVEV (reference sequence). V lost 6 bases, J lost 11 bases, and 16 bases stayed unmatched. The CDR3 is 16 residues long.

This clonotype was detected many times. The CDR3 nucleotides read TGTGCCAGCAGCTCCAGGGGGCCTGGGGCCAACGTCCTGACTTTC. It translates to CASSSRGPGANVLTF. The chain joins TRBV13 to TRBJ2-6; 8 positions agree with TRBD1. In germline, CDR1 is PRHDT, CDR2 FYEKMQ (reference sequence). This CDR3 region has 15 residues. V lost 4 bases to trimming and J lost 2 bases; unmatched junction nucleotides: 1.

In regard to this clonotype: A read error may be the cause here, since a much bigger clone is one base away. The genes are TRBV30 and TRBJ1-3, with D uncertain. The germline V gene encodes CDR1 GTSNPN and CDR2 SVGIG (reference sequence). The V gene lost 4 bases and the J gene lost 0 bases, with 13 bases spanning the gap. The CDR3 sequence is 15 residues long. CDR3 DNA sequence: TGTGCCTGGAACGGCAGGATCCTCTCTGGAAACACCATATATTTT. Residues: CAWNGRILSGNTIYF.

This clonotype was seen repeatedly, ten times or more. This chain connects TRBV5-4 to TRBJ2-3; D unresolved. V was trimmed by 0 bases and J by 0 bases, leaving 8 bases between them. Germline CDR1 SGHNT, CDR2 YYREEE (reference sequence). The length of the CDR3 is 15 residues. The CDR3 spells CASSLVKSSTDTQYF. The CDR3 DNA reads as TGTGCCAGCAGCTTGGTTAAGTCTAGCACAGATACGCAGTATTTT.

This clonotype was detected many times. CDR3 amino acids: CSAPGTGSHEQYF. The CDR3 DNA is TGCAGCGCCCCCGGGACAGGGTCGCACGAGCAGTACTTC. This rearrangement joins TRBV29-1 to TRBJ2-7; 9 nucleotides agree with TRBD1. V was clipped by 7 bases and J by 5 bases; unmatched bases: 9. The CDR3 contains 13 residues. Germline V gives CDR1 SQVTM, CDR2 ANQGSEA.

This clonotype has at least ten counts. This CDR3 reads CSAREEGGAGETQYF. The CDR3 DNA reads TGCAGTGCTAGAGAGGAAGGGGGCGCAGGAGAGACCCAGTACTTC. The chain has TRBV20-1 and TRBJ2-5; 7 bases align to TRBD1. The V segment lost 0 bases and the J segment 4 bases; nucleotides outside the gene matches: 8. Germline V CDR1 and CDR2: DFQATT, SNEGSKA (reference sequence). This CDR3 is built from 15 residues.

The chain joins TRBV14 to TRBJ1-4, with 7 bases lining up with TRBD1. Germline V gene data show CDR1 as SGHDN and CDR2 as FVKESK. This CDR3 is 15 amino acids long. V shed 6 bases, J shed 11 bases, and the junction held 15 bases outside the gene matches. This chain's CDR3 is CASSSPGRDRSKLFF. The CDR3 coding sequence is TGTGCCAGCAGTTCACCCGGGAGGGACAGAAGTAAACTGTTTTTT.

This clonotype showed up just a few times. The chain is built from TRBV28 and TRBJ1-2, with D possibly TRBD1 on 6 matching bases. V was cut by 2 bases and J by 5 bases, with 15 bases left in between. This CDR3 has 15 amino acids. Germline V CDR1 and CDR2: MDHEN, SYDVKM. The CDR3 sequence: CASSLPSRTVYGYTF. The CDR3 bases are TGTGCCAGCAGTTTACCCTCGCGGACAGTTTATGGCTACACCTTC.